The source of this T cell receptor (beta chain) is a study of cytomegalovirus exposure and HLA in healthy donors. The primer mix had 60 Vbeta and 13 Jbeta primers. This table comes from immunoSEQ multiplex PCR, and its TCRdb copy is limited to in-frame clones, with some not included. The table shows over 150,000 clones, with 70% to 85% occurring only once. V was clipped by 4 bases and J by 2 bases, with 9 bases between them. Germline lookup yields CDR1 MNHNS and CDR2 SASEGT. The CDR3 extends over 13 amino acids. Sequencing was done on a sample of PBMCs. J is TRBJ2-7 and V is TRBV6-1, with D possibly TRBD1 on 5 matching bases. The origin of this receptor is a girl under 10 years old in good health and CMV-seropositive. The CDR3 spells CASSVTVAYEQYF. For the CDR3, the DNA is TGTGCCAGCAGTGTGACAGTAGCCTACGAGCAGTACTTC.